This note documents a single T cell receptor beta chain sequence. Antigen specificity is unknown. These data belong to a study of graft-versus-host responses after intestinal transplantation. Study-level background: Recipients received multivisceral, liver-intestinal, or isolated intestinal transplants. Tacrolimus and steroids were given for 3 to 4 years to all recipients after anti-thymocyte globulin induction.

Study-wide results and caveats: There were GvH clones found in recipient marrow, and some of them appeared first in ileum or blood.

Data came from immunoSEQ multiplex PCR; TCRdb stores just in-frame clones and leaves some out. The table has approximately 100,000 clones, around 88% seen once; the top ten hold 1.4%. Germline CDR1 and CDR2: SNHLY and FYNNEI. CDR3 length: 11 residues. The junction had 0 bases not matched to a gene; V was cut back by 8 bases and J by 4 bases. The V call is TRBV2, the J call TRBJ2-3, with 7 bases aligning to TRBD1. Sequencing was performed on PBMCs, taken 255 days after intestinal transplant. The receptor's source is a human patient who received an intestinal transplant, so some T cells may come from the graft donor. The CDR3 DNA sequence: TGTGCCAGCCAGGGGGCAGATACGCAGTATTTT. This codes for CASQGADTQYF.